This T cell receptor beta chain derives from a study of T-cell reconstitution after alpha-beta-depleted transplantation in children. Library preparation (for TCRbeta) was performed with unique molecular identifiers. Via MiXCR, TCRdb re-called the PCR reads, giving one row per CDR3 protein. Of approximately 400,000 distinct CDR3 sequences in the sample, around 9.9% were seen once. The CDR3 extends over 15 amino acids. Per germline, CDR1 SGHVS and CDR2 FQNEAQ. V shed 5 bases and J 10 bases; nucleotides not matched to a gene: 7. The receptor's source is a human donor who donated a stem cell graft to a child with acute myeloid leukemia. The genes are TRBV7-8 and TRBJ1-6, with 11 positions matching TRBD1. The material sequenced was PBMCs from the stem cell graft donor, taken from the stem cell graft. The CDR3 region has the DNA TGTGCCAGCAGCCCCGGGACAGGGGGATACTCACCCCTCCACTTT. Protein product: CASSPGTGGYSPLHF.